This T cell receptor beta chain is drawn from a study of CD8 T cells in Susac syndrome. About 0.5 to 1 ug RNA was reverse transcribed with random hexamers. MiXCR, applied by TCRdb to the immunoSEQ multiplex PCR reads, yields one record per CDR3 protein. The table has some 130,000 distinct CDR3 sequences, 90% to 95% seen once; the top ten hold roughly 0.11%. The CDR3 extends over 15 amino acids. Germline loops: CDR1 SGHTA, CDR2 FQGNSA. With V trimmed by 11 bases and J by 7 bases, 12 bases remained unmatched. TCR beta sequencing was performed on blood CD8+ and CD4+ T cells. The origin of this receptor is a human donor in good health. The chain uses TRBV7-2 and TRBJ2-2, with 11 bases aligning to TRBD2. Sequencing input: CD4+ T cells from PBMCs. The CDR3 spells CASQGRLAGLGELFF. In nucleotides, the CDR3 is TGTGCCTCCCAAGGTAGACTAGCGGGACTCGGGGAGCTGTTTTTT.